This entry is about one TCR beta chain. These data come from a study of blood T cell repertoires in COVID-19. Study context: Both acute and convalescent COVID-19 samples were obtained from the United States, Italy and Spain. From T cells, B-cell-depleted T cells, or PBMCs came the material, which was cDNA or gDNA.

Original methodology: Counts of nucleated cells, estimated from reference gene primer amplification, were obtained. Libraries were prepared by immunoSEQ multiplex PCR; TCRdb keeps only in-frame clonotypes and omits some of them. V and J calls and clone size are those listed in that table; D and trimming were worked out from the DNA. Among about 91,000 clones, approximately 90% were seen once, and the ten largest hold 4% to 5%. Germline CDR1 and CDR2: LGHDT and YNNKEL (reference sequence). The CDR3 extends over 12 amino acids. Trimming left V 7 bases short and J 8 bases short, with 14 bases between. The clonotype originates from a man between 65 and 80 years old with acute or convalescent COVID-19. Sequenced input: peripheral blood. The rearrangement joins TRBV3-1 (or the pseudogene TRBV3-2) to TRBJ1-2, with D hard to call. Here the CDR3 DNA reads TGTGCCAGCAATGACCTCGGAGAAGGCTACACCTTC. Residues: CASNDLGEGYTF.